The 32 T cell receptor beta chains given below trace back to one sample, sequenced in a study of CD8 T cells in Susac syndrome. RNA, at roughly 0.45 to 1 ug, was reverse transcribed with random hexamers. A single record per CDR3 protein comes from TCRdb applying MiXCR to the immunoSEQ multiplex PCR reads. Of 300,000 or so distinct CDR3 sequences detected, roughly 94% appear once; the ten largest clones hold 0.065%. Material: CD4+ T cells from PBMCs. The receptors here all came from a human donor with multiple sclerosis.

This clonotype has just one count. Written as DNA, the CDR3 is TGCAGTGCTAGAGATCGGGCAGTGCCCACTGAAGCTTTCTTT. Protein: CSARDRAVPTEAFF. The rearrangement uses TRBV20-1 and TRBJ1-1; no firm D call. The V end lost 0 bases, the J end lost 4 bases, and 12 bases lay between the germline ends. This CDR3 spans 14 amino acids. Looked up from germline, CDR1 is DFQATT and CDR2 is SNEGSKA (reference sequence).

This clonotype occurred a few times. V is TRBV30 and J is TRBJ2-1; possible D gene TRBD2, 7 bases. Trimming left V 8 bases short and J 2 bases short, with 13 bases between. The CDR3 has 13 amino acids. Germline assignment: CDR1 GTSNPN and CDR2 SVGIG (reference sequence). The CDR3 DNA is TGTGCCCGGGGGGCAGGGGCCTACAATGAGCAGTTCTTC. Translated, it gives CARGAGAYNEQFF.

The V and J genes are TRBV5-6 and TRBJ1-6; D might be TRBD1 (6 bases). The CDR3 consists of 18 residues. The germline gives CDR1 SGHDT, CDR2 YYEEEE. Trimming removed 4 bases from V and 4 bases from J, with 21 bases in between. The CDR3 DNA is TGTGCCAGCAGCCATACAGGGCCCCGGTTTTTATATAATTCACCCCTCCACTTT. It specifies CASSHTGPRFLYNSPLHF.

V usage is TRBV29-1 and J usage is TRBJ2-1, with TRBD1 matching 7 bases. CDR1 is SQVTM and CDR2 is ANQGSEA in the germline V gene. Trimming at V came to 4 bases and at J to 13 bases, leaving 19 bases not matched to a gene. There are 15 residues in the CDR3. The CDR3 here is CSVGATGQVFKSQFF. Here the CDR3 DNA reads TGCAGCGTTGGCGCGACAGGGCAGGTCTTCAAGTCCCAGTTCTTC.

In its sample, this clonotype was seen once. CDR3 bases: TGTGCCAGCAGCCCGAGGACTAGCGGGGAGGAGCAGTTCTTC. Encoded protein: CASSPRTSGEEQFF. This sequence joins TRBV7-9 and TRBJ2-1; 12 positions match TRBD2. The CDR3 consists of 14 residues. The V and J ends lost 5 bases and 10 bases, in that order; junction bases with no gene match: 6. The V gene's germline CDR1 is SEHNR and CDR2 FQNEAQ (reference sequence).

The CDR3 is CASSLGVPNTEAFF. The CDR3 DNA reads TGCGCCAGCAGCTTGGGGGTCCCGAACACTGAAGCTTTCTTT. The chain carries TRBV5-1 and TRBJ1-1; D uncertain. Trimming stripped 0 bases from V and 1 base from J, with 7 bases between. The germline CDR1 and CDR2 sequences are SGHRS and YFSETQ. The CDR3 contains 14 residues.

The chain links TRBV14 to TRBJ1-2, with D perhaps TRBD1 (6 bases). The CDR3 sequence is 14 residues long. The V and J ends lost 1 base and 4 bases respectively, with 10 bases between them. Per germline, CDR1 SGHDN and CDR2 FVKESK. The CDR3 protein is CASSQGRGAYGYTF. The CDR3 DNA follows: TGTGCCAGCAGCCAAGGCCGGGGGGCCTATGGCTACACCTTC. Variable domain in full (rest from reference TRBV14 and TRBJ1-2): EAGVTQFPSHSVIEKGQTVTLRCDPISGHDNLYWYRRVMGKEIKFLLHFVKESKQDESGMPNNRFLAERTGGTYSTLKVQPAELEDSGVYFCASSQGRGAYGYTFGSGTRLTVV.

This chain uses TRBV5-1 with TRBJ1-2, with TRBD1 identical over 7 bases. The J segment lost 0 bases and the V segment lost 4 bases, leaving 12 bases of the junction unmatched. Germline V gene data show CDR1 as SGHRS and CDR2 as YFSETQ. This CDR3 has 17 amino acids. This CDR3 is CASSMRDSPSSNYGYTF. CDR3 DNA: TGCGCCAGCAGCATGAGGGACAGCCCTTCTTCTAACTATGGCTACACCTTC. Together with reference TRBV5-1 and TRBJ1-2, the CDR3 gives the full variable domain: KAGVTQTPRYLIKTRGQQVTLSCSPISGHRSVSWYQQTPGQGLQFLFEYFSETQRNKGNFPGRFSGRQFSNSRSEMNVSTLELGDSALYLCASSMRDSPSSNYGYTFGSGTRLTVV.

The CDR3 nucleotides read TGTGCCAGCAGCTTGGCTCAGCGCCAAGAGACCCAGTACTTC. Its translation is CASSLAQRQETQYF. J is TRBJ2-5 and V is TRBV5-4; no firm D call. CDR1 and CDR2 from the germline V gene are SGHNT and YYREEE (reference sequence). Trimming shortened V by 0 bases and J by 1 base, and 7 bases separated the two germline ends. CDR3 length equals 14 residues.

About this clonotype: The germline gene is not matched at one end of the junction; a read error may be the cause. The rearrangement links TRBV9 to TRBJ2-5; TRBD2 is a possible D gene (6 bases). Germline CDR1 SGDLS, CDR2 YYNGEE. This CDR3 spans 12 amino acids. CDR3 in amino acids: CASSDHSGDLFF. The CDR3 DNA reads as TGTGCCAGCAGTGACCACTCGGGAGACCTGTTCTTC.

The chain joins TRBV2 to TRBJ1-1; no reliable D call. CDR3 length: 16 amino acids. Trimming stripped 0 bases from V and 13 bases from J, with 24 bases between. The V gene's germline CDR1 is SNHLY and CDR2 FYNNEI. The CDR3 DNA reads as TGTGCCAGCAGTGAAGCGCTCTGGGTGGGGATTCGGAGGGATTTCTTT. Translated: CASSEALWVGIRRDFF.

The V call is TRBV29-1, the J call TRBJ2-5; possible D gene TRBD1, 7 bases. From germline, CDR1 is SQVTM and CDR2 ANQGSEA. The V and J ends lost 4 bases and 4 bases respectively, with 13 bases between them. CDR3 length equals 13 residues. The CDR3 sequence: CSVGRQGGETQYF. The DNA for the CDR3 is TGCAGCGTTGGCCGCCAGGGGGGAGAGACCCAGTACTTC.

The chain carries TRBV5-1 and TRBJ1-1, with 7 bases matching TRBD1. V was pared by 4 bases and J by 1 base, with 13 bases of the junction left unmatched. The CDR3 has 17 amino acids. The V gene's germline CDR1 is SGHRS and CDR2 YFSETQ. This CDR3 reads CASSRWTGVLTNTEAFF. In nucleotides, the CDR3 is TGCGCCAGCAGCAGGTGGACAGGAGTCCTCACGAACACTGAAGCTTTCTTT.

The chain combines TRBV7-2 with TRBJ2-1, with 7 bases identical to TRBD1. Germline values: CDR1 SGHTA, CDR2 FQGNSA. V lost 8 bases to trimming and J lost 0 bases; unmatched junction nucleotides: 13. The CDR3 is 17 residues long. CDR3 nucleotides: TGTGCCAGCTCAGGGGGTATAGTTCTTTCCTCCTACAATGAGCAGTTCTTC. Translation: CASSGGIVLSSYNEQFF. Full variable domain (missing parts from reference TRBV7-2 and TRBJ2-1): GAGVSQSPSNKVTEKGKDVELRCDPISGHTALYWYRQSLGQGLEFLIYFQGNSAPDKSGLPSDRFSAERTGGSVSTLTIQRTQQEDSAVYLCASSGGIVLSSYNEQFFGPGTRLTVL.

V and J are TRBV20-1 and TRBJ2-1; 7 nucleotides agree with TRBD2. V was pared by 3 bases and J by 7 bases, with 12 bases of the junction left unmatched. Per the germline V gene, CDR1 is DFQATT and CDR2 is SNEGSKA (reference sequence). CDR3 length: 15 amino acids. As DNA, the CDR3 is TGCAGTGCTAGCCCCGGGGACTACGCCGGGAATGAGCAGTTCTTC. This encodes CSASPGDYAGNEQFF.

The rearrangement joins TRBV6-1 to TRBJ1-2, with D possibly TRBD1 on 5 matching bases. V gave up 4 bases and J gave up 12 bases, with 18 bases separating them. CDR1 and CDR2 (germline): MNHNS, SASEGT. This CDR3 region has 13 residues. CDR3 DNA sequence: TGTGCCAGCAGTGGACTGGGACGTTCTCTTGACACCTTC. It yields the protein CASSGLGRSLDTF.

The V gene is TRBV7-2, the J gene TRBJ2-5; tentative D call: TRBD2 (6 bases). V was pared by 0 bases and J by 2 bases, with 7 bases between. Germline loops: CDR1 SGHTA, CDR2 FQGNSA. CDR3 size: 14 residues. CDR3 bases: TGTGCCAGCAGCTTAGCTCGGGGGCAAGAGACCCAGTACTTC. Translated, it gives CASSLARGQETQYF.

The chain employs TRBV7-9 and TRBJ1-1; D gene uncertain. CDR3 size: 15 residues. CDR1 and CDR2 (germline): SEHNR, FQNEAQ (reference sequence). Trimming shortened V by 5 bases and J by 0 bases, and 13 bases separated the two germline ends. CDR3 amino acids: CASSPGRAMNTEAFF. CDR3 coding DNA: TGTGCCAGCAGCCCAGGTCGGGCCATGAACACTGAAGCTTTCTTT. The whole variable domain, filled in from reference TRBV7-9 and TRBJ1-1, reads DTGVSQNPRHKITKRGQNVTFRCDPISEHNRLYWYRQTLGQGPEFLTYFQNEAQLEKSRLLSDRFSAERPKGSFSTLEIQRTEQGDSAMYLCASSPGRAMNTEAFFGQGTRLTVV.

For this clonotype: The junction and the germline gene differ at one end; a read error may be behind it. V usage is TRBV7-7 and J usage is TRBJ2-7, with 7 nucleotides matching TRBD1. Germline V gene data show CDR1 as SSHAT and CDR2 as FNYEAQ (reference sequence). This CDR3 region has 15 residues. The CDR3 bases are TGTGCTAGCAGCCCCCAGCCGGGACAGCAATACGAGCAGTACTTC. It specifies CASSPQPGQQYEQYF.

V is TRBV18 and J is TRBJ1-5; weak D call: TRBD1 (6 bases). The V and J ends lost 3 bases and 2 bases respectively, with 17 bases between them. The V gene's germline CDR1 is KGHSH and CDR2 LQKENI. This CDR3 contains 17 residues. This chain's CDR3 is CASSPGGGTSGNQPQHF. The CDR3 bases are TGTGCCAGCTCACCGGGAGGGGGGACGAGTGGCAATCAGCCCCAGCATTTT. The full variable domain, its missing parts supplied by reference TRBV18 and TRBJ1-5, is NAGVMQNPRHLVRRRGQEARLRCSPMKGHSHVYWYRQLPEEGLKFMVYLQKENIIDESGMPKERFSAEFPKEGPSILRIQQVVRGDSAAYFCASSPGGGTSGNQPQHFGDGTRLSIL.

This sequence joins TRBV7-8 and TRBJ2-4; 13 positions match TRBD2. The CDR3 is 19 residues long. Per germline, CDR1 SGHVS and CDR2 FQNEAQ. V dropped 5 bases and J dropped 2; count of bases not matched to a gene: 12. CDR3 in DNA: TGTGCCAGCAGCCACGGTCCACTAGCGGGGGGGAGGACCAAAAACATTCAGTACTTC. Its protein is CASSHGPLAGGRTKNIQYF.

The rearrangement uses TRBV20-1 and TRBJ1-5; TRBD1 aligns across 8 bases. Germline lookup yields CDR1 DFQATT and CDR2 SNEGSKA (reference sequence). There are 15 residues in the CDR3. V lost 4 bases and J lost 6; bases outside the gene matches: 11. The DNA of the CDR3 is TGCAGTGCTATTGACATGGCAGGGGGCGGTCAGCCCCAGCATTTT. Translating gives CSAIDMAGGGQPQHF.

This clonotype was seen once. A junction end diverges from the germline sequence, so it may reflect a read error. This chain connects TRBV4-3 to TRBJ2-1; D is possibly TRBD1 (5 bases). The CDR3 is 17 amino acids. Germline V gives CDR1 LGHNA, CDR2 YSLEER. CDR3 DNA: TGCGCCAACAGCCAAGACCAGGGCCTCGGTCCCTACAATGAGCAGTTCTTC. Protein: CANSQDQGLGPYNEQFF.

J is TRBJ2-7 and V is TRBV29-1; possibly TRBD1 for D (5 bases). Trimming cost V 2 bases and J 4 bases, with 9 bases left between them. Germline CDR1 reads SQVTM; CDR2 reads ANQGSEA. This CDR3 is 12 amino acids long. The CDR3 loop is CSVELAGYEQYF. For the CDR3, the DNA is TGCAGCGTTGAACTGGCAGGGTACGAGCAGTACTTC.

V gene TRBV10-2 combines with J gene TRBJ2-2, with D perhaps matching TRBD1 (6 bases). V lost 8 bases and J 2 bases, leaving 12 bases between the germline ends. The germline V gene has CDR1 WSHSY and CDR2 SAAADI. The CDR3 loop spans 14 amino acids. The CDR3 DNA reads TGCGCCAGCTTTGGGGGCACCAACACCGGGGAGCTGTTTTTT. Residues: CASFGGTNTGELFF.

This clonotype was seen a single time. This chain links TRBV10-3 with TRBJ2-1; 12 bases are a match to TRBD2. The CDR3 is 17 residues long. CDR1 ENHRY and CDR2 SYGVKD come from the germline V gene. V trimming: 10 bases; J trimming: 6 bases; junction bases outside the gene matches: 16. For the CDR3, the DNA is TGTGCCAGCGCCAATCCACTAGCGGGAGGTGGGGGCAATGAGCAGTTCTTC. This sequence encodes CASANPLAGGGGNEQFF.

The chain links TRBV6-2 or TRBV6-3 to TRBJ2-7; 7 bases align to TRBD1. CDR1 is MNHEY and CDR2 is SVGEGT in the germline V gene. V dropped 2 bases and J dropped 3; count of bases not matched to a gene: 10. This CDR3 has 16 amino acids. The CDR3 spells CASSYGRDRSLYEQYF. CDR3 bases: TGTGCCAGCAGTTACGGACGGGACAGATCCCTCTACGAGCAGTACTTC.

V and J are TRBV3-1 and TRBJ2-2; TRBD1 matches 8 bases. Unmatched junction bases numbered 5, after V lost 2 bases and J lost 6 bases. CDR1 is LGHDT, CDR2 YNNKEL, per germline (reference sequence). The CDR3 has 15 residues. Written as DNA, the CDR3 is TGTGCCAGCAGCCAACCACAGGGGGGAGCCGGGGAGCTGTTTTTT. The encoded protein is CASSQPQGGAGELFF.

The count of this clonotype is one. The chain couples TRBV18 to TRBJ1-1; D is unclear. The CDR3 is 13 residues long. V lost 3 bases, J lost 1 base, and 6 bases lay in between. CDR1 is KGHSH and CDR2 is LQKENI in the germline V gene. CDR3 nucleotides: TGTGCCAGCTCACCTCTAAAGAACACTGAAGCTTTCTTT. Its translation: CASSPLKNTEAFF.

This clonotype was seen a single time. CDR3 protein: CASSQTWGTYEQYF. The CDR3 coding sequence is TGTGCCAGCAGCCAGACCTGGGGAACCTACGAGCAGTACTTC. The genes are TRBV3-1 and TRBJ2-7; no clear D gene. The CDR3 spans 14 residues. Looked up from germline, CDR1 is LGHDT and CDR2 is YNNKEL (reference sequence). V lost 3 bases and J 2 bases, leaving 11 bases between the germline ends.

This chain joins TRBV21-1 and TRBJ1-5; the table's D call of TRBD1 was not tested on the DNA. TRBV21-1 is a pseudogene. CDR3 length equals 16 residues. The DNA of the CDR3 is TGTGCCAGCAGCAAAGTAACAGGGCGCTATAATCAGCCCCAGCATTTT. This sequence encodes CASSKVTGRYNQPQHF.

This rearrangement joins TRBV12-3 or TRBV12-4 to TRBJ2-5; D is ambiguous. The CDR3 loop spans 15 amino acids. V was shortened by 1 base and J by 5 bases, with 14 bases between the two germline ends. The CDR3 bases are TGTGCCAGCAGTTTAGGTTTGCAGCGAATGGAGACCCAGTACTTC. This translates into CASSLGLQRMETQYF.